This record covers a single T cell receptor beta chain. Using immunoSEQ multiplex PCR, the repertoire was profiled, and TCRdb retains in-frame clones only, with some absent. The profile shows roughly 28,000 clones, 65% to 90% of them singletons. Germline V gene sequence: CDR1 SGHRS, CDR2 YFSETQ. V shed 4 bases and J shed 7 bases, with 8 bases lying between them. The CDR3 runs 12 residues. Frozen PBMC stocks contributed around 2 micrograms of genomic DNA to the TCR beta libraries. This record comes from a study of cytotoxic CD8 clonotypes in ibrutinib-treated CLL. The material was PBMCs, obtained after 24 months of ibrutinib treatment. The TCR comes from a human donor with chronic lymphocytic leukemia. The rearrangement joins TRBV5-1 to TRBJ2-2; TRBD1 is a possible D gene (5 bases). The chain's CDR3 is CASSQDSGELFF. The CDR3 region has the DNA TGCGCCAGCAGCCAAGACAGCGGGGAGCTGTTTTTT.